These 6 T cell receptor beta chains were sequenced from one sample in a study of lymphopenia after photon versus proton radiotherapy. The data were produced by immunoSEQ multiplex PCR, yet TCRdb's version contains in-frame clones alone and is incomplete. The repertoire holds 160,000 or so clones, with roughly nine tenths as singletons. The material was peripheral blood, obtained from a patient treated with photon-based radiotherapy. The receptors come from a man over 45 with gastric cancer.

The chain has TRBV5-1 and TRBJ2-3; no definite D call. Per the germline V gene, CDR1 is SGHRS and CDR2 is YFSETQ. The CDR3 is made up of 13 amino acids. The V and J ends lost 0 bases and 1 base respectively, with 3 bases between them. CDR3: CASSLGGTDTQYF. The CDR3 bases are TGCGCCAGCAGCTTGGGCGGCACAGATACGCAGTATTTT.

The chain combines TRBV5-6 with TRBJ1-4; TRBD1 agrees at 9 bases. V trimming: 5 bases; J trimming: 8 bases; junction bases outside the gene matches: 4. The CDR3 runs 13 residues. Germline CDR1 is SGHDT and CDR2 is YYEEEE. CDR3 DNA: TGTGCCAGCAGACAGACAGGGGGGGAAAAACTGTTTTTT. It specifies CASRQTGGEKLFF.

The rearrangement joins TRBV11-3 to TRBJ1-2; maybe TRBD1 (5 bases). Trimming shortened V by 6 bases and J by 0 bases, and 14 bases separated the two germline ends. The CDR3 consists of 15 residues. Germline CDR1 is SGHNT and CDR2 is YENEEA. CDR3 sequence reads: CASRVLWGTNYGYTF. DNA for the CDR3: TGTGCCAGCAGAGTTTTGTGGGGGACTAACTATGGCTACACCTTC.

This sequence joins TRBV18 and TRBJ2-7; D may correspond to TRBD1 or TRBD2 (5 bases each). Per the germline V gene, CDR1 is KGHSH and CDR2 is LQKENI. Trimming pared 2 bases from V and 5 bases from J, leaving 10 bases between. This CDR3 is 13 amino acids long. This chain's CDR3 is CASSPSRDHEQYF. In nucleotides, the CDR3 is TGTGCCAGCTCACCAAGCCGGGACCACGAGCAGTACTTC.

Here the CDR3 reads CASSLAVAGVDSYEQYF. CDR3 in DNA: TGTGCCAGCAGCTTAGCTGTAGCGGGAGTCGATTCCTACGAGCAGTACTTC. The genes are TRBV7-2 and TRBJ2-7, with 9 nucleotides matching TRBD2. The CDR3 contains 17 residues. Germline trimming cut 0 bases from V and 1 base from J; bases unmatched to any gene: 7. Germline CDR1 SGHTA, CDR2 FQGNSA.

The rearrangement links TRBV25-1 to TRBJ2-7; 8 bases match TRBD2. This CDR3 has 15 residues. Germline CDR1 and CDR2: MGHDK and SYGVNS. The J segment lost 1 base and the V segment lost 3 bases, leaving 5 bases of the junction unmatched. CDR3 in DNA: TGTGCCAGCAGTGACCCAGCGGGAGATTCCTACGAGCAGTACTTC. Translating it yields CASSDPAGDSYEQYF.